This entry lists 32 T cell receptor beta chains sequenced from one sample in a study of blood T cell repertoires in COVID-19. Some clones are missing from TCRdb's copy, which holds only in-frame ones; the method was immunoSEQ multiplex PCR. Among about 200,000 clones listed, about 85% were seen once. Sequencing was performed on peripheral blood. These receptors were taken from a woman aged 80 or over with acute or convalescent COVID-19.

The V gene is TRBV7-2, the J gene TRBJ2-5; tentatively, D is TRBD1 (7 bases). The CDR3 has 14 amino acids. V gave up 1 base and J gave up 9 bases, with 15 bases separating them. Germline V lookup: CDR1 SGHTA, CDR2 FQGNSA. The CDR3 protein is CASSLGRDRRAQYF. CDR3 sequence (DNA): TGTGCCAGCAGCTTAGGGCGGGACAGAAGGGCCCAGTACTTC.

This clone appeared once. Distinct nucleotide sequences in the sample also encode this CDR3. In nucleotides, the CDR3 is TGCGCCAGTAACCGAGGCGGGAGCACAGATACGCAGTATTTT. Protein product: CASNRGGSTDTQYF. The chain is built from TRBV5-1 and TRBJ2-3; TRBD2 is a possible D gene (5 bases). This CDR3 region has 14 residues. Trimming left V 8 bases short and J 0 bases short, with 13 bases between. Per the germline V gene, CDR1 is SGHRS and CDR2 is YFSETQ.

This chain connects TRBV28 to TRBJ2-5; 8 bases line up with TRBD2. Germline values: CDR1 MDHEN, CDR2 SYDVKM. Losses at the gene ends were 4 bases for V and 5 bases for J; bases not matched to a gene: 15. This CDR3 contains 17 residues. The CDR3 nucleotides read TGTGCCAGCAGTTACGGACTAGCAAAATTAAAATCGGAGACCCAGTACTTC. Its protein is CASSYGLAKLKSETQYF.

This clone was seen more than once but under ten times. The rearrangement uses TRBV19 and TRBJ1-2; D may be TRBD1 (6 bases). The CDR3 sequence is 15 residues long. From germline, CDR1 is LNHDA and CDR2 SQIVND (reference sequence). V lost 4 bases and J lost 2, with 14 bases in between. CDR3 sequence (DNA): TGTGCCAGTAGTACCAGCACAGGGCCGAACTATGGCTACACCTTC. Translation: CASSTSTGPNYGYTF.

This chain uses TRBV6-6 with TRBJ2-2; 7 bases agree with TRBD1. Unmatched junction bases numbered 2, after V lost 7 bases and J lost 0 bases. Germline V gives CDR1 MNHNY, CDR2 SVGAGI (reference sequence). This CDR3 contains 14 residues. This CDR3 is CASKTGPNTGELFF. CDR3 coding DNA: TGTGCCAGCAAGACAGGGCCGAACACCGGGGAGCTGTTTTTT.

This clone was picked up one time. This rearrangement joins TRBV5-1 to TRBJ1-3; D not resolved. From germline, CDR1 is SGHRS and CDR2 YFSETQ. The CDR3 spans 18 residues. V was trimmed by 0 bases and J by 0 bases, leaving 16 bases between them. As DNA, the CDR3 is TGCGCCAGCAGCTTGGTACCAGGCATGGGTAACTCTGGAAACACCATATATTTT. It is translated as CASSLVPGMGNSGNTIYF.

The chain uses TRBV6-5 and TRBJ2-7; D is ambiguous. V gave up 0 bases and J gave up 0 bases, with 12 bases separating them. The CDR3 has 16 amino acids. The germline V gene encodes CDR1 MNHEY and CDR2 SVGAGI. The CDR3 nucleotides are TGTGCCAGCAGTTACTCGGCCACCCTCCCCTCCTACGAGCAGTACTTC. Encoded protein: CASSYSATLPSYEQYF.

This chain uses TRBV9 with TRBJ2-3; 10 nucleotides align to TRBD2. There are 16 residues in the CDR3. The germline V gene has CDR1 SGDLS and CDR2 YYNGEE. V lost 2 bases to trimming and J lost 5 bases; unmatched junction nucleotides: 8. The CDR3 nucleotides read TGTGCCAGCAGCGTCTCGAGCGGGAGGGCCGGAGATACGCAGTATTTT. It is translated as CASSVSSGRAGDTQYF.

The chain carries TRBV19 and TRBJ1-1; 7 bases are a match to TRBD1. The CDR3 runs 14 residues. Germline CDR1 and CDR2: LNHDA and SQIVND (reference sequence). After removal of 4 bases from V and 4 bases from J, the junction contained 6 bases not matched to a gene. This chain's CDR3 is CASSRQGESTEAFF. CDR3 in DNA: TGTGCCAGTAGTAGGCAGGGGGAGAGCACTGAAGCTTTCTTT.

J is TRBJ1-1 and V is TRBV30, with TRBD1 as a possible D gene (5 bases). V gave up 3 bases and J gave up 0 bases, with 8 bases separating them. The germline CDR1 and CDR2 sequences are GTSNPN and SVGIG (reference sequence). The CDR3 length is 13 residues. The CDR3 is CAWSAQVNTEAFF. As DNA, the CDR3 is TGTGCCTGGAGCGCACAGGTGAACACTGAAGCTTTCTTT.

The V gene is TRBV7-2, the J gene TRBJ2-3, with TRBD1 matching 7 bases. The CDR3 length is 14 residues. The V gene end was trimmed by 2 bases and the J gene end by 4 bases; junction bases not matched to a gene: 3. Germline V gene data show CDR1 as SGHTA and CDR2 as FQGNSA. CDR3 sequence reads: CASSLRQGPDTQYF. CDR3 bases: TGTGCCAGCAGCTTACGACAGGGCCCAGATACGCAGTATTTT.

The chain has TRBV5-1 and TRBJ2-3; 10 nucleotides agree with TRBD1. From germline, CDR1 is SGHRS and CDR2 YFSETQ. V dropped 3 bases and J dropped 6; count of bases not matched to a gene: 10. The CDR3 has 16 amino acids. CDR3 sequence reads: CASSWGDRGFSDTQYF. DNA for the CDR3: TGCGCCAGCAGCTGGGGGGACAGGGGCTTTTCCGATACGCAGTATTTT.

This rearrangement joins TRBV7-2 to TRBJ2-3; D is perhaps TRBD2 (6 bases). Germline assignment: CDR1 SGHTA and CDR2 FQGNSA. This CDR3 spans 16 amino acids. Trimming pared 1 base from V and 6 bases from J, leaving 17 bases between. This CDR3 is CASSLVGTGGIDTQYF. CDR3 DNA sequence: TGTGCCAGCAGCTTAGTGGGTACGGGCGGGATCGATACGCAGTATTTT.

This clone was found a few times. The V call is TRBV7-2, the J call TRBJ2-7; TRBD1 matches at 9 bases. V shed 4 bases and J 3 bases; nucleotides not matched to a gene: 4. Germline V gene lookup returns CDR1 SGHTA and CDR2 FQGNSA. The CDR3 runs to 14 residues. The CDR3 nucleotides are TGTGCCAGCAGCTGGGGACAGGGAAGCTACGAGCAGTACTTC. Encoded protein: CASSWGQGSYEQYF.

The chain couples TRBV30 to TRBJ2-2, with 7 bases matching TRBD2. The CDR3 is made up of 16 amino acids. Germline V gene lookup returns CDR1 GTSNPN and CDR2 SVGIG (reference sequence). V was pared by 6 bases and J by 5 bases, with 15 bases of the junction left unmatched. In nucleotides, the CDR3 is TGTGCCTGCTATAATTTTGCGGGAGTCTCGACCGGGGAGCTGTTTTTT. Its translation is CACYNFAGVSTGELFF.

The J gene is TRBJ2-7, the V gene TRBV18; 8 bases are a match to TRBD1. From germline, CDR1 is KGHSH and CDR2 LQKENI. Unmatched junction bases numbered 5, after V lost 2 bases and J lost 2 bases. The CDR3 totals 15 residues. The CDR3 bases are TGTGCCAGCTCACCAAGGACAGGGTTAACCTACGAGCAGTACTTC. This codes for CASSPRTGLTYEQYF.

V usage is TRBV7-6 and J usage is TRBJ2-7; D not resolved. Per the germline V gene, CDR1 is SGHVS and CDR2 is FNYEAQ. V lost 5 bases to trimming and J lost 6 bases, with 14 bases between them. The CDR3 covers 13 residues. The CDR3 sequence: CASSVRPTGEQYF. As DNA, the CDR3 is TGTGCCAGCAGCGTCCGGCCAACGGGCGAGCAGTACTTC.

This clone was observed a few times. The rearrangement joins TRBV3-1 (or the pseudogene TRBV3-2) to TRBJ2-5; D ambiguous. Looked up from germline, CDR1 is LGHDT and CDR2 is YNNKEL (reference sequence). This CDR3 is built from 12 residues. Between the trimmed V and J ends, which lost 2 bases and 2 bases, there was a span of 3 bases. CDR3 sequence: CASSQLQETQYF. In nucleotides, the CDR3 is TGTGCCAGCAGCCAACTTCAAGAGACCCAGTACTTC.

The chain has TRBV18 and TRBJ1-3; unclear D gene. The germline gives CDR1 KGHSH, CDR2 LQKENI. The CDR3 is 14 residues long. Deletions cut 1 base from V and 0 bases from J, with 4 bases between. The CDR3 DNA sequence: TGTGCCAGCTCACCACAGAGCTCTGGAAACACCATATATTTT. Protein product: CASSPQSSGNTIYF.

The rearrangement joins TRBV5-4 to TRBJ2-1; 8 positions agree with TRBD1. Looked up from germline, CDR1 is SGHNT and CDR2 is YYREEE (reference sequence). The V gene end was trimmed by 3 bases and the J gene end by 2 bases; junction bases not matched to a gene: 13. This CDR3 is built from 18 residues. CDR3 DNA sequence: TGTGCCAGCAGCTCCGGTACATCCAGGGGGCTGACCTACAATGAGCAGTTCTTC. Amino acids: CASSSGTSRGLTYNEQFF.

This clone has a handful of counts. The chain links TRBV10-2 to TRBJ2-2, with 9 bases fitting TRBD2. CDR1 and CDR2 from the germline V gene are WSHSY and SAAADI. The CDR3 is 15 residues long. The trim removed 4 bases at V and 2 bases at J, leaving 2 bases unmatched. The CDR3 reads CASSGLAGNTGELFF. In DNA, the CDR3 is TGCGCCAGCAGTGGGCTAGCGGGAAACACCGGGGAGCTGTTTTTT.

In its sample, this clone was seen once. V and J are TRBV7-9 and TRBJ1-3; no definite D call. The CDR3 is made up of 14 amino acids. Looked up from germline, CDR1 is SEHNR and CDR2 is FQNEAQ (reference sequence). The V end was cut by 0 bases, the J end by 6 bases, with 9 bases between. The CDR3 nucleotides read TGTGCCAGCAGCTTAGCTTCTGCGTCAAACACCATATATTTT. This gives the protein CASSLASASNTIYF.

The V gene is TRBV6-1, the J gene TRBJ1-5, with a weak D call TRBD1 (5 bases). From germline, CDR1 is MNHNS and CDR2 SASEGT. The CDR3 is 14 amino acids. V dropped 10 bases and J dropped 3 bases, with 16 bases sitting between them. The CDR3 coding sequence is TGTGCCACCCATTACCGACAGTCCAATCAGCCCCAGCATTTT. Residues: CATHYRQSNQPQHF.

J is TRBJ2-7 and V is TRBV7-2; 8 positions agree with TRBD2. The V gene end was trimmed by 4 bases and the J gene end by 12 bases; junction bases not matched to a gene: 14. CDR1 and CDR2 from the germline V gene are SGHTA and FQGNSA. The CDR3 spans 14 residues. The CDR3 coding sequence is TGTGCCAGCAGCTGGGGGCGGGAGCGGGAGAAAGCGTACTTC. This codes for CASSWGREREKAYF.

This clone was recorded a few times. The chain combines TRBV6-2 or TRBV6-3 with TRBJ1-1; D gene unclear. The germline V gene has CDR1 MNHEY and CDR2 SVGEGT. V lost 5 bases and J lost 7, with 8 bases in between. The CDR3 runs 11 residues. The CDR3 sequence is CASSLQDEAFF. As DNA, the CDR3 is TGTGCCAGCAGTCTCCAGGATGAAGCTTTCTTT.

The rearrangement uses TRBV28 and TRBJ1-4; 7 positions agree with TRBD1. Germline trimming cut 5 bases from V and 5 bases from J; bases unmatched to any gene: 5. This CDR3 contains 14 residues. Germline values: CDR1 MDHEN, CDR2 SYDVKM. The CDR3 sequence: CASSPGQSNEKLFF. The CDR3, as DNA: TGTGCCAGCAGTCCGGGACAGTCGAATGAAAAACTGTTTTTT.

V gene TRBV5-1 combines with J gene TRBJ2-3; tentatively, D is TRBD2 (6 bases). Trimming removed 3 bases from V and 4 bases from J, with 12 bases in between. Looked up from germline, CDR1 is SGHRS and CDR2 is YFSETQ. The CDR3 loop spans 14 amino acids. CDR3 in DNA: TGCGCCAGCAGCTCCCCGGAGGGCGCAGATACGCAGTATTTT. Translated, it gives CASSSPEGADTQYF.

The chain carries TRBV9 and TRBJ2-3, with 7 positions matching TRBD2. The CDR3 has 13 amino acids. CDR1 and CDR2 (germline): SGDLS, YYNGEE. Unmatched junction bases numbered 7, after V lost 3 bases and J lost 9 bases. DNA of the CDR3: TGTGCCAGCAGCGAGGGGATGGGGGGGACGCAGTATTTT. Translating it yields CASSEGMGGTQYF.

V and J are TRBV5-1 and TRBJ2-1, with D possibly being TRBD2 (6 bases). Trimming shortened V by 1 base and J by 10 bases, and 12 bases separated the two germline ends. Germline V gene data show CDR1 as SGHRS and CDR2 as YFSETQ. The CDR3 is made up of 13 amino acids. The CDR3 sequence: CASSLTPGEEQFF. CDR3 DNA sequence: TGCGCCAGCAGCTTGACTCCGGGGGAGGAGCAGTTCTTC.

The rearrangement joins TRBV9 to TRBJ2-7, with D maybe TRBD2 (6 bases). V lost 4 bases, J lost 3 bases, and 17 bases lay in between. Per germline, CDR1 SGDLS and CDR2 YYNGEE. The CDR3 loop spans 15 amino acids. The CDR3 region is CASSKGYGTFYEQYF. In nucleotides, the CDR3 is TGTGCCAGCAGCAAAGGCTATGGGACTTTCTACGAGCAGTACTTC.

This rearrangement joins TRBV4-2 to TRBJ2-2; 8 bases align to TRBD2. Germline V gene lookup returns CDR1 LGHNA and CDR2 YNFKEQ. This CDR3 is 19 amino acids long. V lost 0 bases, J lost 5 bases, and 14 bases stayed unmatched. CDR3 nucleotide sequence: TGTGCCAGCAGCCAAGATTCGTGGGTAGCGGGAAGTTTTACCGGGGAGCTGTTTTTT. This encodes CASSQDSWVAGSFTGELFF.

The chain couples TRBV30 to TRBJ2-7; D may be TRBD1 (6 bases). The CDR3 is 13 amino acids. Between the trimmed V and J ends, which lost 3 bases and 3 bases, there was a span of 12 bases. Germline loops: CDR1 GTSNPN, CDR2 SVGIG (reference sequence). The CDR3 DNA sequence: TGTGCCTGGAGCCAGGGACACCTCTACGAGCAGTACTTC. Its protein is CAWSQGHLYEQYF.